One sample yielded the 26 T cell receptor beta chains listed below, sequenced in a study of blood T cells in healthy people across ages. A second about 6 to 12 cycle PCR used barcoded and J-beta primers. TCRdb re-derived calls from the 5' RACE reads in MiXCR, one entry per CDR3 protein. The sample carries under 2,000,000 distinct CDR3 sequences, just under 50% recorded once. Sequencing was done on a sample of blood. Every receptor here comes from a woman in her forties in good health.

This clonotype was counted a few times. The chain combines TRBV27 with TRBJ2-5, with 10 positions matching TRBD2. The V gene's germline CDR1 is MNHEY and CDR2 SMNVEV (reference sequence). The V and J ends lost 7 bases and 4 bases, in that order; junction bases with no gene match: 6. This CDR3 spans 14 amino acids. CDR3 nucleotides: TGTGCCAGCAAGAGCGGGGGGGCCGGAGAGACCCAGTACTTC. Its protein is CASKSGGAGETQYF.

For this clonotype: Possible read error: a much larger clone is one base away. The J gene is TRBJ2-7, the V gene TRBV12-3 or TRBV12-4; no firm D call. This CDR3 region has 13 residues. DNA of the CDR3: TGTGCCAGCAGATTAGGGCTTGGCGATGAGCAGTACTTC. Translation gives CASRLGLGDEQYF.

This clonotype showed up just a few times. CDR3 nucleotide sequence: TGTGCCAGCAGTGGGGGACAGGGGGCCTACGAGACCCAGTACTTC. It specifies CASSGGQGAYETQYF. The rearrangement links TRBV2 to TRBJ2-5; 12 positions match TRBD1. The J segment lost 5 bases and the V segment lost 4 bases, leaving 5 bases of the junction unmatched. Per the germline V gene, CDR1 is SNHLY and CDR2 is FYNNEI. The CDR3 spans 15 residues.

This clonotype was seen only a few times. This rearrangement joins TRBV19 to TRBJ1-2; TRBD1 might be the D (5 bases). The V gene's germline CDR1 is LNHDA and CDR2 SQIVND (reference sequence). Trimming left V 1 base short and J 0 bases short, with 12 bases between. The CDR3 runs 16 residues. The CDR3 protein is CASSIAGTVPNYGYTF. The DNA of the CDR3 is TGTGCCAGTAGTATAGCCGGGACGGTCCCTAACTATGGCTACACCTTC.

For this clonotype: The junction does not match germline at one end; this may be a read error. The CDR3 spells CASSLADSEETKYF. DNA of the CDR3: TGCGCCAGCAGCTTGGCGGACAGTGAAGAGACCAAGTACTTC. The chain couples TRBV5-1 to TRBJ2-5; TRBD1 might be the D (6 bases). The CDR3 spans 14 residues. CDR1 and CDR2 (germline): SGHRS, YFSETQ.

The gene calls are TRBV20-1 and TRBJ1-5, with TRBD1 as a possible D gene (6 bases). V dropped 6 bases and J dropped 0 bases, with 18 bases sitting between them. The length of the CDR3 is 16 residues. The germline V gene has CDR1 DFQATT and CDR2 SNEGSKA (reference sequence). This chain's CDR3 is CSALQGRGYSNQPQHF. As DNA, the CDR3 is TGCAGTGCCTTACAGGGTCGGGGGTATAGCAATCAGCCCCAGCATTTT.

This chain links TRBV28 with TRBJ2-5, with a weak D call TRBD1 (8 bases). The DNA end favors TRBJ2-7, so the J call may be wrong. CDR1 MDHEN and CDR2 SYDVKM come from the germline V gene. The CDR3 is 19 residues long. The CDR3 is CATTKPWAGGRGDYYEQYF. The CDR3 DNA reads as TGTGCCACCACCAAACCCTGGGCAGGGGGCCGCGGGGACTACTACGAGCAGTACTTC.

The V gene is TRBV10-3, the J gene TRBJ1-4, with a possible D match to TRBD1 (5 bases). Deletions cut 0 bases from V and 7 bases from J, with 9 bases between. The CDR3 totals 14 residues. Germline V gives CDR1 ENHRY, CDR2 SYGVKD. The CDR3 protein is CAISESTDSEKLFF. CDR3 DNA sequence: TGTGCCATCAGTGAGTCAACTGACAGTGAAAAACTGTTTTTT.

V gene TRBV7-9 combines with J gene TRBJ2-1, with D possibly TRBD2 on 6 matching bases. The germline V gene has CDR1 SEHNR and CDR2 FQNEAQ (reference sequence). This CDR3 is 14 amino acids long. Trimming shortened V by 8 bases and J by 6 bases, and 17 bases separated the two germline ends. For the CDR3, the DNA is TGTGCCAGCGGCCCAGTACTAGCAGGCAATGAGCAGTTCTTC. Its translation: CASGPVLAGNEQFF.

The chain has TRBV3-1 and TRBJ2-5; D is unclear. This CDR3 region has 14 residues. Trimming removed 3 bases from V and 5 bases from J, with 13 bases in between. Germline V CDR1 and CDR2: LGHDT, YNNKEL (reference sequence). This CDR3 is CASSHGVSRETQYF. Written as DNA, the CDR3 is TGTGCCAGCAGCCATGGGGTTTCTCGGGAGACCCAGTACTTC.

This chain joins TRBV4-1 and TRBJ1-6; 7 bases are a match to TRBD1. Germline-derived CDR1 and CDR2 are MGHRA and YSYEKL. Germline trimming cut 3 bases from V and 9 bases from J; bases unmatched to any gene: 11. CDR3 length: 16 residues. CDR3 sequence reads: CASSHSSAGGISPLHF. CDR3 nucleotides: TGCGCCAGCAGCCATTCTTCGGCAGGGGGTATTTCACCCCTCCACTTT.

The genes are TRBV29-1 and TRBJ2-5, with a possible D match to TRBD2 (6 bases). CDR3 length equals 12 residues. Trimming left V 4 bases short and J 5 bases short, with 11 bases between. Germline CDR1 SQVTM, CDR2 ANQGSEA. This chain's CDR3 is CSVGVGRETQYF. CDR3 DNA: TGCAGCGTTGGGGTGGGGAGGGAGACCCAGTACTTC.

The chain couples TRBV5-1 to TRBJ1-4; D gene uncertain. Looked up from germline, CDR1 is SGHRS and CDR2 is YFSETQ. V was clipped by 3 bases and J by 4 bases, with 10 bases between them. The CDR3 covers 14 residues. As DNA, the CDR3 is TGCGCCAGCAGCTCCGGACGGATTAATGAAAAACTGTTTTTT. Encoded protein: CASSSGRINEKLFF.

CDR3 nucleotide sequence: TGTGCCAGCAGCTTGTCGGCCCAAAGCTGGGAGACCCAGTACTTC. It is translated as CASSLSAQSWETQYF. The chain uses TRBV11-1 and TRBJ2-5; D ambiguous. Germline values: CDR1 SGHAT, CDR2 FQDESV (reference sequence). The V and J ends lost 3 bases and 5 bases respectively, with 16 bases between them. The CDR3 spans 15 residues.

The V call is TRBV28, the J call TRBJ2-1; D gene ambiguous. Germline V CDR1 and CDR2: MDHEN, SYDVKM. Trimming cost V 3 bases and J 6 bases, with 9 bases left between them. This CDR3 has 13 residues. The DNA of the CDR3 is TGTGCCAGCAGTTTCGGTAATACCAATGAGCAGTTCTTC. Amino acid sequence: CASSFGNTNEQFF.

This clonotype has just a few counts. The rearrangement uses TRBV20-1 and TRBJ2-3; 9 positions agree with TRBD2. Germline-derived CDR1 and CDR2 are DFQATT and SNEGSKA (reference sequence). The junction had 8 bases not matched to a gene; V was cut back by 3 bases and J by 1 base. The CDR3 covers 16 residues. The CDR3 DNA sequence: TGCAGTGCTAGCCCTCTGGCTAGCGGGGGCACAGATACGCAGTATTTT. The encoded protein is CSASPLASGGTDTQYF.

V is TRBV7-9 and J is TRBJ2-3, with TRBD1 identical over 9 bases. CDR3 length: 17 amino acids. The V segment lost 5 bases and the J segment 0 bases; nucleotides outside the gene matches: 9. Germline assignment: CDR1 SEHNR and CDR2 FQNEAQ (reference sequence). CDR3 nucleotide sequence: TGTGCCAGCAGCCTAGAAGGACAGGGGATAAGCACAGATACGCAGTATTTT. Translation: CASSLEGQGISTDTQYF.

The rearrangement links TRBV5-1 to TRBJ2-5; D assignment may be TRBD1 or TRBD2 (5 bases each). The CDR3 covers 16 residues. V lost 4 bases and J lost 3, with 19 bases in between. Germline V CDR1 and CDR2: SGHRS, YFSETQ. CDR3 residues: CASSPRGAQGEETQYF. The CDR3 DNA is TGCGCCAGCAGCCCACGGGGAGCGCAGGGAGAAGAGACCCAGTACTTC.

The chain is built from TRBV5-1 and TRBJ2-3, with D possibly being TRBD2 (5 bases). CDR1 is SGHRS and CDR2 is YFSETQ in the germline V gene. CDR3 size: 16 residues. V was cut by 0 bases and J by 3 bases, with 14 bases left in between. The CDR3 region has the DNA TGCGCCAGCAGCTTGGGTAGCGCATTAAGTACAGATACGCAGTATTTT. It is translated as CASSLGSALSTDTQYF.

The genes are TRBV24-1 and TRBJ2-5; 13 bases map to TRBD2. This CDR3 has 18 amino acids. The V gene end was trimmed by 1 base and the J gene end by 5 bases; junction bases not matched to a gene: 9. The germline V gene encodes CDR1 KGHDR and CDR2 SFDVKD. The CDR3 nucleotides are TGTGCCACCAGTGATTTACCACTAGCGGGGGGGAGTTTGGAGACCCAGTACTTC. It translates to CATSDLPLAGGSLETQYF.

Comments on this clonotype: Germline and junction disagree at one end, which may indicate a read error. The J gene is TRBJ2-7, the V gene TRBV11-2; no clear D. Germline assignment: CDR1 SGHAT and CDR2 FQNNGV. The CDR3 runs 16 residues. The DNA of the CDR3 is TGCGCCAGCAGCTTACGAGTGGACGGCCTCTCCTACGAGCAGTACTTC. Its protein is CASSLRVDGLSYEQYF.

J is TRBJ2-5 and V is TRBV24-1; 12 bases line up with TRBD2. The DNA matches TRBJ2-7 better at its end, which makes the J call doubtful. Germline V lookup: CDR1 KGHDR, CDR2 SFDVKD. CDR3 length: 19 amino acids. CDR3 sequence reads: CATSDPKPGLAGHLGEQYF. CDR3 in DNA: TGTGCCACCAGTGATCCAAAACCCGGACTAGCGGGGCATCTTGGCGAGCAGTACTTC.

This chain connects TRBV14 to TRBJ2-7; no firm D call. V was pared by 4 bases and J by 0 bases, with 10 bases between. The CDR3 runs to 14 residues. The germline V gene encodes CDR1 SGHDN and CDR2 FVKESK. CDR3 protein: CASSPTLDSYEQYF. The CDR3 region has the DNA TGTGCCAGCAGCCCGACTTTAGACTCCTACGAGCAGTACTTC.

The chain carries TRBV20-1 and TRBJ2-3; D is unclear. Germline CDR1 and CDR2: DFQATT and SNEGSKA (reference sequence). The CDR3 is 8 residues long. The ends were cut back, 3 bases at V and 10 bases at J, with 2 bases in the middle. The CDR3 nucleotides read TGCAGTGCTAGTCCGCAGTATTTT. It codes for CSASPQYF.

This clonotype occurred many times. This chain connects TRBV5-6 to TRBJ2-3, with 10 bases lining up with TRBD2. This CDR3 contains 17 residues. Unmatched junction bases numbered 5, after V lost 0 bases and J lost 1 base. Germline loops: CDR1 SGHDT, CDR2 YYEEEE. The CDR3 DNA follows: TGTGCCAGCAGCTTGGTCTCCGGACTAGCGGGCACAGATACGCAGTATTTT. Translated, it gives CASSLVSGLAGTDTQYF.

The chain links TRBV20-1 to TRBJ2-5, with TRBD2 identical over 7 bases. V trimming: 3 bases; J trimming: 3 bases; junction bases outside the gene matches: 7. CDR3 length equals 14 residues. CDR1 and CDR2 from the germline V gene are DFQATT and SNEGSKA (reference sequence). The chain's CDR3 is CSASPLSGEETQYF. The CDR3 coding sequence is TGCAGTGCTAGTCCGTTAAGCGGGGAAGAGACCCAGTACTTC.